The text below deals with one TCR beta chain. The data belong to a study of blood T cell repertoires in COVID-19. Study context: COVID-19 samples from acute and convalescent phases originated in the United States, Italy and Spain.

The CDR3 runs to 14 residues. From germline, CDR1 is SGHRS and CDR2 YFSETQ. V lost 2 bases to trimming and J lost 1 base, with 9 bases between them. Seattle's enrolled individuals joined amid active infection and were then monitored longitudinally. Generated by immunoSEQ multiplex PCR, the TCRdb table keeps only in-frame clones and is missing some. The data hold 80,000 or so clones, with approximately 84% observed a single time. The source of this sequence is a man aged 55 to 70 with COVID-19, enrolled during active disease. The chain combines TRBV5-1 with TRBJ1-1; possible D gene TRBD1, 5 bases. Sequenced material: peripheral blood. CDR3 nucleotide sequence: TGCGCCAGCAGCTTCCAGGGTGGGAACACTGAAGCTTTCTTT. Translated: CASSFQGGNTEAFF.